This is a list of T cell receptor beta chains from one sample in a study of cytomegalovirus exposure and HLA in healthy donors. Some clones are missing from TCRdb's copy, which holds only in-frame ones; the method was immunoSEQ multiplex PCR. The data contain 150,000 to 200,000 clones, almost 80% of them singletons. The sequencing sample was made of PBMCs. Every receptor here comes from a man aged 35-49 years in good health and CMV-seropositive. CDR3s include the opening cysteine and the closing phenylalanine or tryptophan. The order of the fields is CDR3 DNA, CDR3 protein, V gene, clone size, J gene, D gene. The D gene is left open where the match is weak. Expanded clones are given a class, and other clones once, few, many or no size at all.

TGTGCCAGCAGTCGAGCAGAAAAACTGTTTTTT | CASSRAEKLFF | TRBV7-9 | - | TRBJ1-4 | -
TGTGCCAGCAGTCCTAGCGGGGCCCCCGCCAACGAGCAGTACTTC | CASSPSGAPANEQYF | TRBV6-5 | once | TRBJ2-7 | TRBD2
TGTGCCAGCAGCTACCGGAGCTCCTACGAGCAGTACTTC | CASSYRSSYEQYF | TRBV14 | - | TRBJ2-7 | -
TGTGCCAGCAGTCGGACTATCCGTGCCACCGGGGAGCTGTTTTTT | CASSRTIRATGELFF | TRBV2 | few | TRBJ2-2 | -
TGTGCCAGCGGCCCTCTCCCGTGGGGCCAGGGGCTCCACACTGGGGCTGGGACCCAGTACTTC | CASGPLPWGQGLHTGAGTQYF | TRBV28 | few | TRBJ2-5 | -
TGCGCCAGCAGCCCCGGACTAGCGGGAGTCGGGGAGCTGTTTTTT | CASSPGLAGVGELFF | TRBV4-1 | - | TRBJ2-2 | TRBD2
TGTGCCTGGAGTGAGGATGCGGGACCCTGGGATACGCAGTATTTT | CAWSEDAGPWDTQYF | TRBV30 | - | TRBJ2-3 | -
TGTGCCAGTAGTACGCCCTCGGGGACTAGCGGGAGAAGAAATGAGCAGTTCTTC | CASSTPSGTSGRRNEQFF | TRBV19 | - | TRBJ2-1 | TRBD2
TGCGCCAGCAGCTTGTCCTCGGAAGGGGGCTTCTCTGGGGCCAACGGCCTGACTTTC | CASSLSSEGGFSGANGLTF | TRBV5-1 | - | TRBJ2-6 | TRBD1
TGTGCCAGCAGTCCGGGACTAGCGGGCACAGATACGCAGTATTTT | CASSPGLAGTDTQYF | TRBV27 | - | TRBJ2-3 | TRBD2
TGCGCCAGCGACTTTTGGGGCCGTGAGCCCTACGAGCAGTACTTC | CASDFWGREPYEQYF | TRBV5-1 | - | TRBJ2-7 | -